The text below deals with one T cell receptor (beta chain). Its antigen is not known. This entry is derived from a study of T cell responses to AZD1222 COVID-19 vaccine. The data were produced by immunoSEQ multiplex PCR, yet TCRdb's version contains in-frame clones alone and is incomplete. The table records 40,000 to 55,000 clones, around 90% of them present only once. Germline CDR1 reads SNHLY; CDR2 reads FYNNEI. V gave up 6 bases and J gave up 3 bases; unmatched junction bases: 10. The length of the CDR3 is 15 residues. General study points: Most donors were white British and more were female, and clonal diversity was possibly underestimated. Only a handful of AZD1222 recipients, more than 5 in all, had baseline seropositivity. Nearly half of spike-specific TCRs reportedly target unmutated variant regions.

This sequence joins TRBV2 and TRBJ2-7; 8 bases map to TRBD1. The specimen comprised peripheral blood, sampled 28 days after the second AZD1222 dose. This TCR was recovered from an adult who received the AZD1222 COVID-19 vaccine. As DNA, the CDR3 is TGTGCCAGCAGGGCCTCCGGGACAGGACACTACGAGCAGTACTTC. Amino acids: CASRASGTGHYEQYF.